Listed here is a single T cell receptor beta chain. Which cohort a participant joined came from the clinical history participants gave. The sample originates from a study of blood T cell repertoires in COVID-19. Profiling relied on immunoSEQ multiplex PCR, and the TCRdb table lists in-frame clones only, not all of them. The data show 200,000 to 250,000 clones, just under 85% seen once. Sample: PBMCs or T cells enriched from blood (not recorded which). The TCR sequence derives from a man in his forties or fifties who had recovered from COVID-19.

This CDR3 is CASSIVSFYGTSGSNYEQYF. The CDR3 DNA reads as TGTGCCAGTAGTATCGTCTCATTCTACGGGACTAGCGGGAGTAATTACGAGCAGTACTTC. V gene TRBV19 combines with J gene TRBJ2-7; 14 nucleotides agree with TRBD2. This CDR3 is 20 amino acids long. Germline assignment: CDR1 LNHDA and CDR2 SQIVND (reference sequence). J was trimmed by 4 bases and V by 3 bases; bases with no gene match: 17.